Presented here are 24 T cell receptor beta chains from one specimen sequenced in a study of T-cell reconstitution after alpha-beta-depleted transplantation in children. The TCRbeta library incorporated unique molecular identifiers. TCRdb used MiXCR to reprocess the PCR reads, holding one entry per CDR3 protein. In the table there are around 420,000 distinct CDR3 sequences, 15% to 20% of which are singletons. Specimen: PBMCs, mostly from graft donor cells, collected 360 days after TCRalphabeta/CD19-depleted stem cell transplant. The source of these receptors is a boy less than two years old who had a stem cell transplant for Wiskott-Aldrich syndrome, so the T cells may come from the graft donor.

The chain uses TRBV7-2 and TRBJ2-1, with D perhaps matching TRBD2 (6 bases). The length of the CDR3 is 13 residues. Germline-derived CDR1 and CDR2 are SGHTA and FQGNSA. Trimming stripped 2 bases from V and 9 bases from J, with 11 bases between. Written as DNA, the CDR3 is TGTGCCAGCAGCTTACTGGAGGGCCTTGAGCAGTTCTTC. It codes for CASSLLEGLEQFF.

This sequence joins TRBV5-1 and TRBJ2-7, with D maybe TRBD1 (5 bases). The germline gives CDR1 SGHRS, CDR2 YFSETQ. This CDR3 region has 12 residues. Trimming shortened V by 10 bases and J by 2 bases, and 13 bases separated the two germline ends. DNA of the CDR3: TGCGCCTTGGCACAGGAAACCTACGAGCAGTACTTC. Its protein is CALAQETYEQYF.

This clonotype was observed many times. The chain joins TRBV20-1 to TRBJ2-1, with 10 bases fitting TRBD2. The CDR3 length is 15 residues. Losses at the gene ends were 0 bases for V and 3 bases for J; bases not matched to a gene: 2. CDR1 is DFQATT and CDR2 is SNEGSKA in the germline V gene (reference sequence). The CDR3 protein is CSARDGTSVYNEQFF. In DNA, the CDR3 is TGCAGTGCTAGAGACGGGACTAGCGTCTACAATGAGCAGTTCTTC.

This clonotype has just a few counts. The chain employs TRBV10-3 and TRBJ2-5, with TRBD2 identical over 9 bases. Germline V CDR1 and CDR2: ENHRY, SYGVKD. CDR3 length: 16 residues. V shed 5 bases, J shed 1 base, and the junction held 8 bases outside the gene matches. Written as DNA, the CDR3 is TGTGCCATCAGTCCTTTAGCGGGAGTACTCCAAGAGACCCAGTACTTC. Protein: CAISPLAGVLQETQYF.

The chain uses TRBV4-1 and TRBJ2-4; D gene unclear. The V gene's germline CDR1 is MGHRA and CDR2 YSYEKL. The V end lost 0 bases, the J end lost 6 bases, and 6 bases lay between the germline ends. This CDR3 has 13 residues. The DNA for the CDR3 is TGCGCCAGCAGCCAAGAATGGCGAAACATTCAGTACTTC. As protein: CASSQEWRNIQYF.

The V gene is TRBV9, the J gene TRBJ2-1; D gene unclear. Per the germline V gene, CDR1 is SGDLS and CDR2 is YYNGEE. Trimming removed 0 bases at V and 3 bases at J, with 13 bases between. This CDR3 contains 16 residues. The CDR3 DNA reads as TGTGCCAGCAGCGTAGAAGCTGTAGCTTACTACAATGAGCAGTTCTTC. It codes for CASSVEAVAYYNEQFF. The full variable domain, with the rest looked up from reference TRBV9 and TRBJ2-1, is DSGVTQTPKHLITATGQRVTLRCSPRSGDLSVYWYQQSLDQGLQFLIQYYNGEERAKGNILERFSAQQFPDLHSELNLSSLELGDSALYFCASSVEAVAYYNEQFFGPGTRLTVL.

This clonotype was detected many times. J is TRBJ1-5 and V is TRBV12-3 or TRBV12-4; D not certain. The CDR3 totals 13 residues. Trimming stripped 3 bases from V and 6 bases from J, with 9 bases between. The CDR3 here is CASSLIESQPQHF. For the CDR3, the DNA is TGTGCCAGCAGTTTGATAGAGAGTCAGCCCCAGCATTTT.

This clonotype has a handful of counts. The J gene is TRBJ1-2, the V gene TRBV12-3 or TRBV12-4; D uncertain. Trimming cost V 1 base and J 3 bases, with 6 bases left between them. The CDR3 runs 13 residues. The CDR3 sequence: CASSLDSYYGYTF. The CDR3 nucleotides read TGTGCCAGCAGTTTAGACAGCTACTATGGCTACACCTTC.

This clonotype was recorded many times. The chain links TRBV9 to TRBJ1-3; 7 positions agree with TRBD1. Trimming cost V 3 bases and J 1 base; bases outside gene matches: 1. CDR3 length equals 14 residues. Germline CDR1 SGDLS, CDR2 YYNGEE. CDR3 in DNA: TGTGCCAGCAGCGGACAGGGATCTGGAAACACCATATATTTT. Amino acids: CASSGQGSGNTIYF.

V gene TRBV4-3 combines with J gene TRBJ2-3; possibly TRBD1 for D (5 bases). Trimming left V 0 bases short and J 4 bases short, with 11 bases between. The CDR3 spans 15 residues. Germline CDR1 LGHNA, CDR2 YSLEER. CDR3 DNA sequence: TGCGCCAGCAGCCAAGATGCGGTAGGGGCAGATACGCAGTATTTT. Its protein is CASSQDAVGADTQYF.

The chain has TRBV7-9 and TRBJ1-1, with D uncertain. CDR3 size: 12 residues. Trimming left V 5 bases short and J 6 bases short, with 10 bases between. CDR1 is SEHNR and CDR2 is FQNEAQ in the germline V gene (reference sequence). This CDR3 is CASSPIGSEAFF. DNA for the CDR3: TGTGCCAGCAGCCCCATCGGCTCTGAAGCTTTCTTT.

This clonotype appeared a few times. V is TRBV18 and J is TRBJ2-2, with D possibly TRBD1 on 5 matching bases. This CDR3 is built from 15 residues. V lost 4 bases to trimming and J lost 7 bases, with 16 bases between them. CDR1 is KGHSH, CDR2 LQKENI, per germline. The CDR3 is CASSHRKGNGGELFF. CDR3 in DNA: TGTGCCAGCTCACACAGGAAAGGGAACGGCGGGGAGCTGTTTTTT. The full variable domain, rest sourced from reference TRBV18 and TRBJ2-2, is NAGVMQNPRHLVRRRGQEARLRCSPMKGHSHVYWYRQLPEEGLKFMVYLQKENIIDESGMPKERFSAEFPKEGPSILRIQQVVRGDSAAYFCASSHRKGNGGELFFGEGSRLTVL.

The V and J genes are TRBV12-3 or TRBV12-4 and TRBJ1-2; D uncertain. The V and J ends lost 3 bases and 0 bases respectively, with 14 bases between them. The CDR3 covers 16 residues. CDR3 nucleotide sequence: TGTGCCAGCAGTTTTAATAGAAGGTGGTCTAACTATGGCTACACCTTC. Translating gives CASSFNRRWSNYGYTF.

This clonotype occurred a few times. This chain uses TRBV10-3 with TRBJ2-5; perhaps TRBD1 as D (7 bases). The CDR3 covers 14 residues. Trimming removed 6 bases from V and 5 bases from J, with 16 bases in between. Germline V gives CDR1 ENHRY, CDR2 SYGVKD. The CDR3 loop reads CAISSSRGAETQYF. In nucleotides, the CDR3 is TGTGCCATCAGCAGTAGCAGGGGGGCGGAGACCCAGTACTTC.

CDR3 in amino acids: CASSHGTQLNTQYF. In nucleotides, the CDR3 is TGCGCCAGCAGCCACGGGACCCAGCTGAATACGCAGTATTTT. The chain uses TRBV4-3 and TRBJ2-3; D is tentatively TRBD1 or TRBD2 (5 bases each). Germline CDR1 LGHNA, CDR2 YSLEER. Between the trimmed V and J ends, which lost 3 bases and 7 bases, there was a span of 14 bases. This CDR3 region has 14 residues.

This clonotype was recorded a few times. The V gene is TRBV20-1, the J gene TRBJ1-6; D gene ambiguous. The ends were cut back, 5 bases at V and 0 bases at J, with 8 bases in the middle. The CDR3 has 14 residues. Germline CDR1 is DFQATT and CDR2 is SNEGSKA (reference sequence). The CDR3 is CSAVRYSYNSPLHF. CDR3 nucleotides: TGCAGTGCTGTGAGGTACTCCTATAATTCACCCCTCCACTTT.

This clonotype was observed a handful of times. This chain uses TRBV18 with TRBJ2-7; TRBD1 is a possible D gene (5 bases). V was pared by 6 bases and J by 3 bases, with 21 bases between. CDR1 and CDR2 from the germline V gene are KGHSH and LQKENI. CDR3 length equals 16 residues. The CDR3, as DNA: TGTGCCAGCTCCCCTACGAAGGGGCAGGGATACTACGAGCAGTACTTC. Translated: CASSPTKGQGYYEQYF. Full variable domain (rest looked up from reference TRBV18 and TRBJ2-7): NAGVMQNPRHLVRRRGQEARLRCSPMKGHSHVYWYRQLPEEGLKFMVYLQKENIIDESGMPKERFSAEFPKEGPSILRIQQVVRGDSAAYFCASSPTKGQGYYEQYFGPGTRLTVT.

V and J are TRBV24-1 and TRBJ2-2, with D tentatively TRBD1 (5 bases). The CDR3 sequence is 13 residues long. V gave up 7 bases and J gave up 0 bases, with 5 bases separating them. From germline, CDR1 is KGHDR and CDR2 SFDVKD. CDR3 amino acids: CATRDTNTGELFF. The CDR3 DNA reads as TGTGCCACCAGGGACACGAACACCGGGGAGCTGTTTTTT.

There are a few counts of this clonotype. The chain carries TRBV12-3 or TRBV12-4 and TRBJ1-2; no reliable D call. The CDR3 has 11 residues. The V end lost 7 bases, the J end lost 8 bases, and 11 bases lay between the germline ends. The CDR3: CASKIGVGYTF. In nucleotides, the CDR3 is TGTGCCAGCAAAATTGGGGTAGGCTACACCTTC.

The chain employs TRBV27 and TRBJ2-2; TRBD2 agrees at 8 bases. The germline V gene has CDR1 MNHEY and CDR2 SMNVEV (reference sequence). CDR3 size: 16 residues. The J segment lost 6 bases and the V segment lost 6 bases, leaving 12 bases of the junction unmatched. Here the CDR3 reads CASRMTGTSLAGELFF. CDR3 nucleotides: TGTGCCAGCAGGATGACTGGGACTAGTCTGGCCGGGGAGCTGTTTTTT.

This clonotype was observed a few times. The chain couples TRBV12-3 or TRBV12-4 to TRBJ2-6; 7 positions match TRBD2. V shed 3 bases, J shed 1 base, and the junction held 6 bases outside the gene matches. The CDR3 runs to 17 residues. Here the CDR3 reads CASSLQGGMSGANVLTF. The CDR3 nucleotides read TGTGCCAGCAGTTTGCAGGGAGGGATGTCTGGGGCCAACGTCCTGACTTTC.

This clonotype has a handful of counts. The chain uses TRBV7-7 and TRBJ2-1; no clear D gene. The germline gives CDR1 SSHAT, CDR2 FNYEAQ (reference sequence). Trimming removed 2 bases at V and 2 bases at J, with 7 bases between. The CDR3 is 14 residues long. The CDR3 loop reads CASSLTPTYNEQFF. The CDR3 DNA is TGTGCCAGCAGCTTAACACCGACCTACAATGAGCAGTTCTTC.

This clonotype has just a few counts. This chain joins TRBV7-6 and TRBJ1-6; TRBD1 aligns across 8 bases. This CDR3 has 14 amino acids. V lost 1 base to trimming and J lost 12 bases; unmatched junction nucleotides: 5. The germline gives CDR1 SGHVS, CDR2 FNYEAQ. The CDR3 DNA follows: TGTGCCAGCAGCTTAGGACAGGGGACGGGACCCCTCCACTTT. Its translation is CASSLGQGTGPLHF.

This clonotype has more than one count but fewer than ten. J is TRBJ2-1 and V is TRBV15; TRBD1 might be the D (6 bases). The CDR3 extends over 16 amino acids. V shed 0 bases and J shed 0 bases, with 9 bases lying between them. Germline V gives CDR1 LNHNV, CDR2 YYDKDF (reference sequence). The CDR3, as DNA: TGTGCCACCAGCAGAGATCGAGGGGGCTCCTACAATGAGCAGTTCTTC. Its translation: CATSRDRGGSYNEQFF.